The TCR beta chain described here comes from a study of T cells after posttransplantation cyclophosphamide. Study-wide results and caveats: Skin or GI-infiltrating T cells shared few TRB sequences with blood.

Using immunoSEQ multiplex PCR, the repertoire was profiled, and TCRdb retains in-frame clones only, with some absent. The table lists around 10,000 clones, around four fifths of them singletons. A note on this clone: Antigen specificity is unknown.

A marrow graft followed busulfan-fludarabine conditioning, with cyclophosphamide on days +3 and +4. The germline V gene has CDR1 LNHDA and CDR2 SQIVND (reference sequence). CDR3 length equals 16 residues. J gave up 5 bases and V 0 bases, and 9 bases lay outside the gene matches. This sequence originates from a female patient in her fifties who received an allogeneic stem cell transplant from a related donor, was CMV-positive, and had no GVHD. Some T cells may be provided by the graft donor. Specimen: PBMCs, collected around 2,000 days after allogeneic stem cell transplant with posttransplant cyclophosphamide. The chain is built from TRBV19 and TRBJ2-7; 8 bases map to TRBD1. CDR3 sequence (DNA): TGTGCCAGTAGTATAGACTGGACAGGGAAAGCGGACGAGCAGTACTTC. It codes for CASSIDWTGKADEQYF.